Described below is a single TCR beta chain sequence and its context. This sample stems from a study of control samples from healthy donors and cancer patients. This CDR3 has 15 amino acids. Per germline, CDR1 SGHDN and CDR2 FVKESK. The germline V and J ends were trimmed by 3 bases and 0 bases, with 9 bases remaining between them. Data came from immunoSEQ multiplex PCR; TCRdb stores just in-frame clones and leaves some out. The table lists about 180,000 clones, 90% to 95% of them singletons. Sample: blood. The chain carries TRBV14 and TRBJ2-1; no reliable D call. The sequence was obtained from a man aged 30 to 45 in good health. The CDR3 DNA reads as TGTGCCAGCAGCCACGTCAGCATCTCCTACAATGAGCAGTTCTTC. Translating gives CASSHVSISYNEQFF.